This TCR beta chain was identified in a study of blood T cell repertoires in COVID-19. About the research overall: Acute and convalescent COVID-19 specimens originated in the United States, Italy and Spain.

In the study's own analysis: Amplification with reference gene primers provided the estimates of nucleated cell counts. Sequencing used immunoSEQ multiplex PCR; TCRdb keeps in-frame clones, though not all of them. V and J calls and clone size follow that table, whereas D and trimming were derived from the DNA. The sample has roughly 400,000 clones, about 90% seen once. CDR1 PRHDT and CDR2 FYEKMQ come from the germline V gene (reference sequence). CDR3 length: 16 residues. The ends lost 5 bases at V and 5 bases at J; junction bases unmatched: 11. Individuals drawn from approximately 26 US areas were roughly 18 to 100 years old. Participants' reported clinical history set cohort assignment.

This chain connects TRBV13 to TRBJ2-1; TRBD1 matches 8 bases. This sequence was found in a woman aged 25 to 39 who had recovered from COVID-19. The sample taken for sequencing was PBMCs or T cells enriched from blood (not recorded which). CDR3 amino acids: CASSLRAGQGDNEQFF. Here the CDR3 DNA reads TGTGCCAGCAGCCTCCGCGCAGGACAGGGAGACAATGAGCAGTTCTTC.